Sequencing of this T cell receptor (beta chain) was carried out in a study of T cell responses to AZD1222 COVID-19 vaccine. The repertoire was sequenced with immunoSEQ multiplex PCR; TCRdb's copy has only in-frame clones and lacks some. The sample yields about 100,000 clones, 86% seen once. The CDR3 is 14 residues long. Trimming took 2 bases from V and 7 from J, leaving 15 bases between them. CDR1 is SEHNR, CDR2 FQNEAQ, per germline (reference sequence). The sequence was collected from an adult in good health. Sample: peripheral blood, taken on day 0 of AZD1222 vaccination. This sequence joins TRBV7-9 and TRBJ2-7, with D possibly being TRBD2 (6 bases). The CDR3 loop is CASSLQGGEEEQYF. The CDR3 nucleotides are TGTGCCAGCAGCTTACAGGGAGGAGAGGAAGAGCAGTACTTC.